The entry below gives a single T cell receptor beta chain sequence along with its context. This entry comes from a study of cytomegalovirus exposure and HLA in healthy donors. The PCR used 60 Vbeta and 13 Jbeta primers. Original handling: Later, an analysis found 75 million to 100 million unique TCR beta chains, and 8.5 million to 12 million of these were shared. Assay: immunoSEQ multiplex PCR; the TCRdb copy retains only in-frame clones and omits some. V, J and clone size were drawn from that table, and D and trimming were deduced from the DNA. This table holds around 110,000 clones, around 80% found once. V was trimmed by 7 bases and J by 0 bases, leaving 4 bases between them. CDR1 and CDR2 (germline): MNHNS, SASEGT. CDR3 size: 12 residues.

The TCR was taken from a man aged 25-45 years in good health and CMV-seropositive. The sequenced sample was PBMCs. V is TRBV6-1 and J is TRBJ2-1; no definite D call. The CDR3 sequence: CASTSSYNEQFF. CDR3 sequence (DNA): TGTGCCAGCACTAGCTCCTACAATGAGCAGTTCTTC.